This T cell receptor beta chain was found in a study of cytomegalovirus exposure and HLA in healthy donors. The study's findings and limits: Cytomegalovirus-associated status was assigned to 164 TCR beta chains.

The germline gives CDR1 MNHEY, CDR2 SVGAGI. This CDR3 spans 14 amino acids. V lost 0 bases and J lost 3, with 9 bases in between. The assay was immunoSEQ multiplex PCR, and TCRdb's table has in-frame clones only and misses some. The table includes some 98,000 clones, roughly 87% detected once. About this clone itself: Its cognate antigen is unknown.

This chain links TRBV6-5 with TRBJ2-7; unclear D gene. This TCR came from a man between 18 and 29 years old in good health and CMV-seropositive. Sequenced sample: PBMCs. The CDR3 nucleotides are TGTGCCAGCAGTTACTCGGGCAGCAACTACGAGCAGTACTTC. Translated: CASSYSGSNYEQYF.